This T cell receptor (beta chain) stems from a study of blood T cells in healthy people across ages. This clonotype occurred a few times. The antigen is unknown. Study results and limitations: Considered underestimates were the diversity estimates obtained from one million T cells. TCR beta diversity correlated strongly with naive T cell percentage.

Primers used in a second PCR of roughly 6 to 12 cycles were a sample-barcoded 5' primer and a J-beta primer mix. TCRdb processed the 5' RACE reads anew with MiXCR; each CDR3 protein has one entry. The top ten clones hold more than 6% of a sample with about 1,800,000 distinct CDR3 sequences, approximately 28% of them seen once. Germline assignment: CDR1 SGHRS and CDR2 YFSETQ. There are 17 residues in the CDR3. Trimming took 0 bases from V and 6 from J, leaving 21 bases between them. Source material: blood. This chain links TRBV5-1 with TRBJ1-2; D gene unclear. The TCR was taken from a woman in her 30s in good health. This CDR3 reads CASSLDLGRVGSHGYTF. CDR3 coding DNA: TGCGCCAGCAGCTTGGATCTCGGGCGGGTTGGATCTCATGGCTACACCTTC.